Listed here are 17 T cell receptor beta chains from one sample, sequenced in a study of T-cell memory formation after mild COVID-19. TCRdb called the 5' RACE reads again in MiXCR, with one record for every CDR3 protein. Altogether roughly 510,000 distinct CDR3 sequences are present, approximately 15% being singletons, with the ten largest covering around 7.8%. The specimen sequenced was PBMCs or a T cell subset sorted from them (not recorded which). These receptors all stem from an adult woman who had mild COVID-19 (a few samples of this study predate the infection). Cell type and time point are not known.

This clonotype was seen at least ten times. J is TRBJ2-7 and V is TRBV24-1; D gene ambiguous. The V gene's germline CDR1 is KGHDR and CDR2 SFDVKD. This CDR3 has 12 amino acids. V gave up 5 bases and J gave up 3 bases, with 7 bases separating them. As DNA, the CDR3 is TGTGCCACCAGTGGAACGAACTACGAGCAGTACTTC. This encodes CATSGTNYEQYF.

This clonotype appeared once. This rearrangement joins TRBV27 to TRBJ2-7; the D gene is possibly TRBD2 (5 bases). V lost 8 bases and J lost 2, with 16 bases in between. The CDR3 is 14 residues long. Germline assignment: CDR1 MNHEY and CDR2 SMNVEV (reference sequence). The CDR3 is CASQSRLAPYEQYF. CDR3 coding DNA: TGTGCCAGCCAATCCCGCCTAGCACCCTACGAGCAGTACTTC.

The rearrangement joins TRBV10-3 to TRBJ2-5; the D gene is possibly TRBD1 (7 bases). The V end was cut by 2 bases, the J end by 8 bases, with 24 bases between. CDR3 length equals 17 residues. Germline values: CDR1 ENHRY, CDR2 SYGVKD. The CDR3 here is CAISEDRQGGERSTQYF. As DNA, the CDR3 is TGTGCCATCAGTGAGGATCGACAGGGAGGAGAACGGAGCACCCAGTACTTC.

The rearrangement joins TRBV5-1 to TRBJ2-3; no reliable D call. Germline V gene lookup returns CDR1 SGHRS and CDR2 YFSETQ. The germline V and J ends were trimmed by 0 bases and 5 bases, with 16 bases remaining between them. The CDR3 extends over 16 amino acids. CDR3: CASSLGVRAGRDTQYF. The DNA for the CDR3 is TGCGCCAGCAGCTTGGGTGTTAGGGCCGGTAGAGATACGCAGTATTTT.

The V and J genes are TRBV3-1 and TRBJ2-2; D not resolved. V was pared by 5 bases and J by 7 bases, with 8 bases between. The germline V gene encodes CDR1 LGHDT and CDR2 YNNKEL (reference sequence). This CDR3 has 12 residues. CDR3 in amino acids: CASSIGFGELFF. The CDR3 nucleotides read TGTGCCAGCAGCATCGGGTTCGGGGAGCTGTTTTTT.

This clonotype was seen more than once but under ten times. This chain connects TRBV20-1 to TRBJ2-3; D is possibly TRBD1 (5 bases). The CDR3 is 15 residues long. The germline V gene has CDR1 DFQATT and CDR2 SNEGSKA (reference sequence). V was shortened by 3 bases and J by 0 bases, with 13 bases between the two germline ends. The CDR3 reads CSASEGATSTDTQYF. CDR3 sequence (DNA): TGCAGTGCTAGTGAAGGGGCTACTAGCACAGATACGCAGTATTTT.

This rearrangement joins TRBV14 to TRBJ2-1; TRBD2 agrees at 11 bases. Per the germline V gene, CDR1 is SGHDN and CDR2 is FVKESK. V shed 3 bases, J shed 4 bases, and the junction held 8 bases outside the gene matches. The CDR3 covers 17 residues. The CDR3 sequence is CASSHSSLAGVYNEQFF. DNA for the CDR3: TGTGCCAGCAGCCACTCATCACTAGCGGGAGTTTACAATGAGCAGTTCTTC.

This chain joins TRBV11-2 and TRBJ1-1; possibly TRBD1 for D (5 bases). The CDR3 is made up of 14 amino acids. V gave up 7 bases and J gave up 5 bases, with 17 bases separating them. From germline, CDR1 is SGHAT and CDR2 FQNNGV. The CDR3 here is CASNQILGRTEAFF. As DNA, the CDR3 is TGTGCCAGCAACCAAATTTTGGGGCGGACTGAAGCTTTCTTT.

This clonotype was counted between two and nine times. CDR3 nucleotides: TGTGCCAGTAGTAAGGACAGGGGGCTTCAGCCCCAGCATTTT. It is translated as CASSKDRGLQPQHF. This chain uses TRBV19 with TRBJ1-5; TRBD1 agrees at 11 bases. CDR3 length: 14 amino acids. Looked up from germline, CDR1 is LNHDA and CDR2 is SQIVND (reference sequence). V trimming: 4 bases; J trimming: 6 bases; junction bases outside the gene matches: 2.

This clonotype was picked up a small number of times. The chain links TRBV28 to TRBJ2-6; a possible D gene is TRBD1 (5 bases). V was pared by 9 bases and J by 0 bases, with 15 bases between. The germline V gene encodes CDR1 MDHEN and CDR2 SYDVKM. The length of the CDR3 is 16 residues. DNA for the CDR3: TGTGCCAGTATAACGTCAGGGTCCTCTGGGGCCAACGTCCTGACTTTC. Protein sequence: CASITSGSSGANVLTF.

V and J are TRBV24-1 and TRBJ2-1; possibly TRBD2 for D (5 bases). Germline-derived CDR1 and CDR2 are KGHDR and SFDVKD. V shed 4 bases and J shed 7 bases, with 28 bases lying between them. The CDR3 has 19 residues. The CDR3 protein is CATSEGWNSGPAGGNEQFF. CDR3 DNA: TGTGCCACCAGTGAAGGGTGGAATTCTGGGCCCGCGGGTGGGAATGAGCAGTTCTTC.

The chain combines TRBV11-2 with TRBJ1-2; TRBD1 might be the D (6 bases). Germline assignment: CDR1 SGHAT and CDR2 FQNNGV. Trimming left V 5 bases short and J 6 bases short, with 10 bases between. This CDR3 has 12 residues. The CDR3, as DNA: TGTGCCAGCAGCGGCTCAGGGGATGGCTACACCTTC. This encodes CASSGSGDGYTF. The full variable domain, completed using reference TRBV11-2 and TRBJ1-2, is EAGVAQSPRYKIIEKRQSVAFWCNPISGHATLYWYQQILGQGPKLLIQFQNNGVVDDSQLPKDRFSAERLKGVDSTLKIQPAKLEDSAVYLCASSGSGDGYTFGSGTRLTVV.

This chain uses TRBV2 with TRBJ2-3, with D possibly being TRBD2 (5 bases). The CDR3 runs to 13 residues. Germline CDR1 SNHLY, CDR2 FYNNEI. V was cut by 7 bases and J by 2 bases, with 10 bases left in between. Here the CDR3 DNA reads TGTGCCAGCAATCGGGGATTCACAGATACGCAGTATTTT. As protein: CASNRGFTDTQYF.

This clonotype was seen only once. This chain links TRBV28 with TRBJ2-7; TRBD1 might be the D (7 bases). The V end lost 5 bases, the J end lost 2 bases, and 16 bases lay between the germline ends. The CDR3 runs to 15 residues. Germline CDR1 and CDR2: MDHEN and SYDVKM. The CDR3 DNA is TGTGCCAGCAGTCGCGGGACAGCGAAGACCTACGAGCAGTACTTC. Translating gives CASSRGTAKTYEQYF.

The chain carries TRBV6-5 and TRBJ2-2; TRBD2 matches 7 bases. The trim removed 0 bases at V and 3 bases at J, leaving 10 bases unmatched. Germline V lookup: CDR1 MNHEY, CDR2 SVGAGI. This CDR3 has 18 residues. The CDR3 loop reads CASSYSIGGSGDTGELFF. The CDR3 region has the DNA TGTGCCAGCAGTTACTCGATCGGGGGGAGTGGCGACACCGGGGAGCTGTTTTTT.

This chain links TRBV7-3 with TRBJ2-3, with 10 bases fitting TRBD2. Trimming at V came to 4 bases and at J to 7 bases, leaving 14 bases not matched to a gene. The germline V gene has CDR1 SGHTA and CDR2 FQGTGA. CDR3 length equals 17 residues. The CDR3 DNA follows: TGTGCCAGCAGCTCCTCCCCCCCTAGCGGGGGATCAAATACGCAGTATTTT. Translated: CASSSSPPSGGSNTQYF.

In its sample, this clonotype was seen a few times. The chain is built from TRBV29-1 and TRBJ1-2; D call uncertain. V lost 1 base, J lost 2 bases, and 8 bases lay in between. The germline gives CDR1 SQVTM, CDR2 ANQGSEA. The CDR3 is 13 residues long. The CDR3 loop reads CSVEGLGNYGYTF. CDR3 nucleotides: TGCAGCGTTGAAGGTTTAGGAAACTATGGCTACACCTTC.